This T cell receptor beta chain was captured by sequencing in a study of shared clonotypes between healthy human individuals. Trimming cost V 6 bases and J 3 bases, with 9 bases left between them. This CDR3 is 12 amino acids long. CDR1 is MNHEY and CDR2 is SVGAGI in the germline V gene. Each subset's genomic DNA was split evenly across several immunoSEQ plates. Some 28,000 T cell genomes (around 200 ng DNA) went into each sorted-subset replicate. Clones were sequenced by immunoSEQ multiplex PCR, and TCRdb holds only the in-frame ones, with some missing. Of some 980,000 clones listed, around three quarters were seen once; the top ten hold about 1.5%.

This TCR derives from a young man in good health. The sequenced sample was memory CD4+ T cells sorted from blood. Subset defined: CD45RA-negative fraction. The chain couples TRBV6-5 to TRBJ2-7; D not resolved. The CDR3 nucleotides are TGTGCCAGCAGATCGACCCTCTACGAGCAGTACTTC. Translating gives CASRSTLYEQYF.